The clone carrying this T cell receptor (beta chain) was seen a handful of times. Antigen unknown. This record comes from a study of T-cell memory formation after mild COVID-19. Turning to the study itself: Across donors, TCR clusters were largely donor specific.

Study-wide results and caveats: Prior to infection, memory already included some responding clones, suggesting cross-reactive memory joined.

5'RACE, which relied on constant-segment primers, yielded TCR alpha and TCR beta cDNA libraries carrying sample barcodes and UMIs. Each CDR3 protein is one row after TCRdb ran MiXCR on the 5' RACE reads. The profile shows approximately 260,000 distinct CDR3 sequences, 16% of them singletons. The V end was cut by 0 bases, the J end by 1 base, with 9 bases between. CDR3 length: 15 amino acids. Germline lookup yields CDR1 MGHRA and CDR2 YSYEKL. This clonotype was sampled from a man between 18 and 29 years old who had mild COVID-19 (a few samples of this study predate the infection). Cell type and time point are not known. The sequenced sample consisted of PBMCs or a T cell subset sorted from them (not recorded which). This chain uses TRBV4-1 with TRBJ1-1; perhaps TRBD1 as D (5 bases). This chain's CDR3 is CASSQEGTGNTEAFF. CDR3 DNA sequence: TGCGCCAGCAGCCAAGAGGGGACGGGGAACACTGAAGCTTTCTTT.